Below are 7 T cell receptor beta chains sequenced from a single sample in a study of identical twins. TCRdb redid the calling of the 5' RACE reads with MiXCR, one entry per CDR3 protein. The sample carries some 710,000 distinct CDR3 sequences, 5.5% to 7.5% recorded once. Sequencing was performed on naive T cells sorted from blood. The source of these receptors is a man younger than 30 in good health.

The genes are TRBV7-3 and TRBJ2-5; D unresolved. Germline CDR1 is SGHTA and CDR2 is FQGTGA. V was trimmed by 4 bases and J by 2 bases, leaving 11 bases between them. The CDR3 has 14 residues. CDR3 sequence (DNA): TGTGCCAGCAGCTCATCTAGACTGCAAGAGACCCAGTACTTC. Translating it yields CASSSSRLQETQYF.

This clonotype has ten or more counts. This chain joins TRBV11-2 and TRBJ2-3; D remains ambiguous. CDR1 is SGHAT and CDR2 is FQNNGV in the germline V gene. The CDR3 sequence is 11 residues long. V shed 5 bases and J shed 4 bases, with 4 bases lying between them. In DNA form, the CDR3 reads TGTGCCAGCAGCCAATCAGATACGCAGTATTTT. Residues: CASSQSDTQYF.

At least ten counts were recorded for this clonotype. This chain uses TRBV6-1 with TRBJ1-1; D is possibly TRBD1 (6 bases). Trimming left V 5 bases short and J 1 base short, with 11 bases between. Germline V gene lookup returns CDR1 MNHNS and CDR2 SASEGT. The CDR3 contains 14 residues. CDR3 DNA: TGTGCCAGCAGTAAAAGGACAGCGAACACTGAAGCTTTCTTT. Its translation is CASSKRTANTEAFF.

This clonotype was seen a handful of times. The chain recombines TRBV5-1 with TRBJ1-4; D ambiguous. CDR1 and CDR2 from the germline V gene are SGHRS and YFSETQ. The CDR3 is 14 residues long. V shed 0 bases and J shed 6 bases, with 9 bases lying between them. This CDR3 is CASSLGGSHEKLFF. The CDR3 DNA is TGCGCCAGCAGCTTGGGGGGATCCCATGAAAAACTGTTTTTT.

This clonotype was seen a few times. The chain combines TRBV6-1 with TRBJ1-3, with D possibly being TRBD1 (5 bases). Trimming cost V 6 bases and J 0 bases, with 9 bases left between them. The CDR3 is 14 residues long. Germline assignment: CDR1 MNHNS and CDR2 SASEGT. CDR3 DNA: TGTGCCAGCAGGCACAGGCGCTCTGGAAACACCATATATTTT. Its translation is CASRHRRSGNTIYF.

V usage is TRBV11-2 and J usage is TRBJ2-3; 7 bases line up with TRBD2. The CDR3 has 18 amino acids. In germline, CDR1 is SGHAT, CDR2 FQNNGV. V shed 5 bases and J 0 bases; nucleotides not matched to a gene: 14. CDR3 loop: CASSRVLRVAGSTDTQYF. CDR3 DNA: TGTGCCAGCAGCCGCGTTCTGAGGGTAGCGGGCAGCACAGATACGCAGTATTTT.

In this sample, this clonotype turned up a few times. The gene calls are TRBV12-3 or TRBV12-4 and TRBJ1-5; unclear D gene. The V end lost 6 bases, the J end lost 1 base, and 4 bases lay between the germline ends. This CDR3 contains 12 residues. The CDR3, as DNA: TGTGCCAGCAGGAGGAGCAATCAGCCCCAGCATTTT. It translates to CASRRSNQPQHF.